The entry below describes one TCR beta chain. The antigen this receptor binds is unknown. Base qualities are not provided; no much larger clone lies one nucleotide away. Per the germline V gene, MGHRA is the CDR1 and YSYEKL is the CDR2. V is shortened by 4 bases, J by 3 bases, and the region joining them spans 12 bases. The CDR3 spans 15 residues, from the cysteine through the phenylalanine. Only the CDR3 portion is preserved as DNA: 45 bases, with reading frame beginning at the first base. PBMCs were isolated by Ficoll-Paque density gradient centrifugation. The data are from a study of T-cell memory formation after mild COVID-19 (dated by TCRdb to 2020 to 2023). Background for the entire study: Most TCR sequence clusters were specific to one of the two donors. In a couple of donors, T-cell clones that expanded and contracted after mild COVID-19 were tracked by sequencing TCRalpha and TCRbeta repertoires over time. Two young, previously healthy adult volunteers made up the cohort, one male and one female.

The listed sequencing device is Illumina NovaSeq 6000. TCRalpha and TCRbeta cDNA libraries were constructed by 5'RACE with constant-segment primers, with sample barcodes and unique molecular identifiers being introduced. RNA was extracted from every sample with Trizol reagent. Libraries were amplified in two PCR steps, with a second sample barcode and Illumina TruSeq adapters added in the second step. The libraries were sequenced on an Illumina NovaSeq using 2 x 150 bp paired-end reads. In the original analysis: Demultiplexing of reads and collapsing into UMI-guided consensus sequences were performed with migec v1.2.7. Using mixcr v2.1.11, the UMI consensuses were aligned to TRA and TRB V and J templates and assembled into clonotypes. A clonotype was counted as expanded or contracted only when both edgeR and NoisET called the clonotype significant, with the noise models trained on biological replicates. For edgeR calls, a false discovery rate-adjusted p below 0.01 and a log2 fold-change threshold of 1 were applied. As an exploratory analysis of dynamics, max-normalized trajectories of the 1000 most abundant clonotypes were examined with PCA combined with hierarchical clustering. Each responding clone was given a CD4 or CD8 phenotype based on the CD4+ and CD8+ repertoires, which had been sequenced separately. The public reads were reprocessed in TCRdb via fastp at Q25 and MiXCR, keeping in-frame beta chains. Identical CDR3 proteins give one entry, which carries the most common genes and DNA. Here the V and J calls rest on TCRdb's processing, not on the authors' analysis. The sample has approximately 190,000 distinct CDR3 sequences on record, about 18% of them singletons. The top ten hold 2% to 2.5% of the sample.

Broader findings and caveats from the paper: The study covered only a couple of mild cases, and larger cohorts including severe cases with pre-infection samples were considered necessary. Some responding clones were detected in pre-infection memory, which suggested that pre-existing cross-reactive memory T cells had joined the SARS-CoV-2 response. From day 15 to 85, contracting clones showed balanced CD4/CD8 phenotypes, whereas a second wave of clones that expanded from day 15 to 37 leaned towards CD4+. The second-wave clones that peaked on day 37 were not confirmed to be SARS-CoV-2 specific. Contracting CD4+ clones were located mainly in the CM and EM memory subsets, whereas CD8+ clones were found to be enriched in EMRA.

The chain is encoded by TRBV4-1 joined to TRBJ2-2, with the D gene call left open. The sequencing input was PBMCs or a T cell subset sorted from them (not recorded which). The sequence came from an adult woman who had mild COVID-19 (a few samples of this study predate the infection). The sample titles of this study are shuffled in the database, so cell type and time point are left out; the donor was told from shared clones. CDR3 sequence: CASSLRSTDTGELFF. The DNA is TGCGCCAGCAGCCTACGCTCGACGGACACCGGGGAGCTGTTTTTT.